The entry below gives a single T cell receptor beta chain sequence along with its context. This entry is derived from a study of technical replicates of blood from several donors. V was clipped by 2 bases and J by 3 bases, with 14 bases between them. From germline, CDR1 is MDHEN and CDR2 SYDVKM. This CDR3 spans 15 amino acids. Measured with immunoSEQ multiplex PCR; TCRdb has only the in-frame clones, and not every one. The sample shows approximately 81,000 clones, 90% to 96% of them seen only once. The chain recombines TRBV28 with TRBJ2-7; D perhaps matches TRBD1 (6 bases). Sequencing was carried out using T cells isolated from PBMCs. The receptor comes from a human donor in good health. The CDR3 nucleotides are TGTGCCAGCAGTTTAATCCCGGACAGTCTCTACGAGCAGTACTTC. This translates into CASSLIPDSLYEQYF.